Listed below are T cell receptor beta chains from one sample, sequenced in a study of blood T cells in healthy people across ages. Using its own MiXCR run on the 5' RACE reads, TCRdb lists one record per CDR3 protein. The sample includes just over 1 million distinct CDR3 sequences, under 55% of them seen just once. The sample taken for sequencing was blood. All receptors come from a woman aged 60 to 75 in good health. CDR3s include the opening cysteine and the closing phenylalanine or tryptophan.

J | V | CDR3
TRBJ2-5 | TRBV5-6 | CASSLLTGGETQYF
TRBJ2-5 | TRBV7-3 | CASSVQGQETQYF
TRBJ2-3 | TRBV12-3/TRBV12-4 | CASSFNNRDTQYF
TRBJ2-5 | TRBV20-1 | CSADGLAGGYQETQYF
TRBJ2-3 | TRBV24-1 | CATSDGFVDTQYF
TRBJ2-5 | TRBV6-2/TRBV6-3 | CASSLGLGEVGQETQYF
TRBJ1-1 | TRBV3-1 | CASRDSLTEAFF
TRBJ1-2 | TRBV6-2/TRBV6-3 | CASSPFEGGYTF
- | TRBV12-3/TRBV12-4 | CASSLGFSEQYF
TRBJ2-7 | TRBV4-2 | CASSKGRGSSYEQYF
TRBJ1-2 | TRBV28 | CASSTRGSRNYGYTF
TRBJ2-2 | TRBV9 | CASSPRRRGANTGELFF
TRBJ1-2 | TRBV7-2 | CASSPSGDREGYTF
TRBJ2-1 | TRBV15 | CATSRNPGYEQFF
TRBJ2-1 | TRBV29-1 | CSVVKTPDRGNEQFF
TRBJ2-3 | TRBV6-6 | CASRGVTDTQYF
TRBJ2-3 | TRBV7-8 | CAGSLLAGASPSRSDTQYF